The sequence of this TCR beta chain was determined in a study of blood T cell repertoires in COVID-19. This clone has a handful of counts. The CDR3 has 18 residues. The repertoire was sequenced with immunoSEQ multiplex PCR; TCRdb's copy has only in-frame clones and lacks some. The table records about 260,000 clones, about 86% of them present only once. The sample consisted of PBMCs or T cells enriched from blood (not recorded which). The receptor comes from a young man with acute COVID-19. The chain recombines TRBV21-1 with TRBJ1-4; the table assigns TRBD1, which was not confirmed against the DNA. TRBV21-1 counts as a pseudogene. The CDR3 DNA reads TGTGCCAGCACCCCCCCGGGACAGTGGTTTGCAACTAATGAAAAACTGTTTTTT. It specifies CASTPPGQWFATNEKLFF.